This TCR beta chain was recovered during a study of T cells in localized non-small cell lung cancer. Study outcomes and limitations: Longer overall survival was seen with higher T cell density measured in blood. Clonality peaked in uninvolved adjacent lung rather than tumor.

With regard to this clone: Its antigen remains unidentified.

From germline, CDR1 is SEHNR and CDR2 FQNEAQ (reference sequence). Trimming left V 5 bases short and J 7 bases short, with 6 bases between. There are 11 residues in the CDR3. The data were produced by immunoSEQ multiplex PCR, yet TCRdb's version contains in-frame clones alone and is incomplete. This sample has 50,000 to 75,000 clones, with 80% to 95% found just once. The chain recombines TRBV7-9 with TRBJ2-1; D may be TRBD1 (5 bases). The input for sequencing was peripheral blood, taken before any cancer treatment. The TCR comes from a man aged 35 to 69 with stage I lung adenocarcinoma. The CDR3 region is CASSDSNEQFF. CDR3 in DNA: TGTGCCAGCAGCGACAGTAATGAGCAGTTCTTC. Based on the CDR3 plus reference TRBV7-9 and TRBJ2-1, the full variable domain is DTGVSQNPRHKITKRGQNVTFRCDPISEHNRLYWYRQTLGQGPEFLTYFQNEAQLEKSRLLSDRFSAERPKGSFSTLEIQRTEQGDSAMYLCASSDSNEQFFGPGTRLTVL.